The 26 T cell receptor beta chains below were found in one sample sequenced in a study of blood T cells in healthy people across ages. A second PCR of about 7 to 11 cycles used a sample-barcoded 5' primer and a J-beta primer mix. Via MiXCR, TCRdb re-called the 5' RACE reads, giving one row per CDR3 protein. The sample yields 1.5 million to 2 million distinct CDR3 sequences, 49% seen once. Sequenced: blood. These receptors all come from a woman aged 40 to 50 in good health.

This clonotype was seen a few times. The V call is TRBV27, the J call TRBJ2-7, with 9 positions matching TRBD1. V gave up 6 bases and J gave up 6 bases; unmatched junction bases: 6. The CDR3 has 13 amino acids. The germline V gene has CDR1 MNHEY and CDR2 SMNVEV (reference sequence). CDR3 nucleotides: TGTGCCAGCAGAAGGACAGGGGTAGGCGAGCAGTACTTC. It codes for CASRRTGVGEQYF.

This clonotype occurred once. The V call is TRBV3-1, the J call TRBJ2-7; 11 positions match TRBD2. This CDR3 has 16 residues. J gave up 2 bases and V 5 bases, and 8 bases lay outside the gene matches. Germline-derived CDR1 and CDR2 are LGHDT and YNNKEL (reference sequence). The CDR3 DNA reads TGTGCCAGCAGCGCCCGACTAGCGGGGTCTCCCTACGAGCAGTACTTC. The encoded protein is CASSARLAGSPYEQYF.

V usage is TRBV20-1 and J usage is TRBJ1-4; D ambiguous. Per germline, CDR1 DFQATT and CDR2 SNEGSKA (reference sequence). V gave up 1 base and J gave up 11 bases, with 11 bases separating them. This CDR3 spans 12 amino acids. CDR3 in amino acids: CSARGATGKLFF. The CDR3 coding sequence is TGCAGTGCTAGAGGGGCCACCGGGAAACTGTTTTTT.

Ten or more counts support this clonotype. The rearrangement joins TRBV7-2 to TRBJ2-7; 7 nucleotides line up with TRBD1. The ends lost 8 bases at V and 2 bases at J; junction bases unmatched: 12. The CDR3 consists of 15 residues. The germline gives CDR1 SGHTA, CDR2 FQGNSA. For the CDR3, the DNA is TGTGCCAGCGCCGCCCCGACAGGGCAACCCTACGAGCAGTACTTC. Its translation: CASAAPTGQPYEQYF.

The V and J genes are TRBV5-1 and TRBJ2-5, with D hard to call. Germline CDR1 is SGHRS and CDR2 is YFSETQ. CDR3 length: 14 amino acids. V shed 6 bases and J shed 5 bases, with 17 bases lying between them. In DNA, the CDR3 is TGCGCCAGCACCTGGGGTACGGTACAGGAGACCCAGTACTTC. Translated: CASTWGTVQETQYF. The full variable domain, in which reference TRBV5-1 and TRBJ2-5 provide the parts outside the CDR3, is KAGVTQTPRYLIKTRGQQVTLSCSPISGHRSVSWYQQTPGQGLQFLFEYFSETQRNKGNFPGRFSGRQFSNSRSEMNVSTLELGDSALYLCASTWGTVQETQYFGPGTRLLVL.

The J gene is TRBJ2-5, the V gene TRBV6-2 or TRBV6-3; D possibly corresponds to TRBD1 (5 bases). Germline V CDR1 and CDR2: MNHEY, SVGEGT. Trimming took 7 bases from V and 2 from J, leaving 11 bases between them. CDR3 length: 13 amino acids. CDR3 amino acids: CASNQGIQETQYF. CDR3 bases: TGTGCCAGCAACCAGGGAATACAAGAGACCCAGTACTTC.

This chain connects TRBV6-6 to TRBJ2-1, with D maybe TRBD2 (5 bases). CDR1 is MNHNY, CDR2 SVGAGI, per germline (reference sequence). The CDR3 extends over 16 amino acids. Trimming shortened V by 6 bases and J by 0 bases, and 15 bases separated the two germline ends. For the CDR3, the DNA is TGTGCCAGCAGCCTCGACTATAAGAGCTCCTACAATGAGCAGTTCTTC. Translation gives CASSLDYKSSYNEQFF.

This clonotype was found a few times. This chain links TRBV10-2 with TRBJ1-2; TRBD1 might be the D (6 bases). Looked up from germline, CDR1 is WSHSY and CDR2 is SAAADI. The CDR3 runs to 14 residues. V lost 8 bases to trimming and J lost 4 bases, with 17 bases between them. For the CDR3, the DNA is TGCGCCAGCGGGTCGGGGGGCGCAGGCTATGGCTACACCTTC. Translated, it gives CASGSGGAGYGYTF.

The chain couples TRBV15 to TRBJ2-5; D is unresolved. TRBJ2-7 explains the end of the DNA better; the J call may be wrong. Germline lookup yields CDR1 LNHNV and CDR2 YYDKDF (reference sequence). CDR3 size: 12 residues. This CDR3 reads CATRGTNYEQYF. Written as DNA, the CDR3 is TGTGCCACCAGGGGCACCAACTACGAGCAGTACTTC.

The chain is built from TRBV20-1 and TRBJ1-6; D is ambiguous. V gave up 3 bases and J gave up 13 bases, with 22 bases separating them. Germline loops: CDR1 DFQATT, CDR2 SNEGSKA (reference sequence). The CDR3 spans 15 residues. The CDR3 coding sequence is TGCAGTGCTAGGGAGGGAGCGCCAATGATGATTCCCCTCCACTTT. This encodes CSAREGAPMMIPLHF.

This clonotype was recorded a few times. The J gene is TRBJ2-7, the V gene TRBV12-3 or TRBV12-4; 7 bases are a match to TRBD1. The CDR3 has 16 amino acids. Losses at the gene ends were 3 bases for V and 5 bases for J; bases not matched to a gene: 13. CDR3 in DNA: TGTGCCAGCAGTTTGGCAGTTTCACAGGGGTTCCACGAGCAGTACTTC. It encodes CASSLAVSQGFHEQYF.

This clonotype was counted a few times. This sequence joins TRBV7-2 and TRBJ1-5; perhaps TRBD1 as D (6 bases). This CDR3 is built from 14 residues. The V and J ends lost 5 bases and 1 base respectively, with 9 bases between them. Germline assignment: CDR1 SGHTA and CDR2 FQGNSA. CDR3 DNA: TGTGCCAGCAGCATGGGACACAGCAATCAGCCCCAGCATTTT. Protein: CASSMGHSNQPQHF. The variable domain in full, with the rest retrieved from reference TRBV7-2 and TRBJ1-5, is GAGVSQSPSNKVTEKGKDVELRCDPISGHTALYWYRQSLGQGLEFLIYFQGNSAPDKSGLPSDRFSAERTGGSVSTLTIQRTQQEDSAVYLCASSMGHSNQPQHFGDGTRLSIL.

The chain is built from TRBV5-5 and TRBJ2-1, with D uncertain. This CDR3 has 12 amino acids. CDR1 SGHKS and CDR2 YYEKEE come from the germline V gene (reference sequence). The V end lost 4 bases, the J end lost 7 bases, and 9 bases lay between the germline ends. The CDR3 loop is CASSIAENEQFF. Written as DNA, the CDR3 is TGTGCCAGCAGCATTGCCGAGAATGAGCAGTTCTTC. The variable domain in full, with the rest retrieved from reference TRBV5-5 and TRBJ2-1, is DAGVTQSPTHLIKTRGQQVTLRCSPISGHKSVSWYQQVLGQGPQFIFQYYEKEERGRGNFPDRFSARQFPNYSSELNVNALLLGDSALYLCASSIAENEQFFGPGTRLTVL.

The CDR3 loop reads CASSLPVGTQYF. The CDR3 region has the DNA TGTGCCAGCAGTTTACCTGTAGGGACCCAGTACTTC. The rearrangement uses TRBV12-3 or TRBV12-4 and TRBJ2-5; D is unclear. The CDR3 has 12 residues. Between the trimmed V and J ends, which lost 2 bases and 7 bases, there was a span of 8 bases.

This sequence joins TRBV7-8 and TRBJ2-1; D ambiguous. Germline V lookup: CDR1 SGHVS, CDR2 FQNEAQ. Deletions cut 2 bases from V and 8 bases from J, with 10 bases between. There are 13 residues in the CDR3. The CDR3 loop is CASSLFSLDEQFF. The CDR3, as DNA: TGTGCCAGCAGCTTATTTAGCCTAGATGAGCAGTTCTTC.

This clonotype occurred a few times. The V and J genes are TRBV5-1 and TRBJ2-4; 8 bases are a match to TRBD1. J gave up 9 bases and V 4 bases, and 9 bases lay outside the gene matches. The CDR3 sequence is 14 residues long. CDR1 and CDR2 from the germline V gene are SGHRS and YFSETQ. The CDR3 sequence: CASSPAPDRGIQYF. The CDR3 nucleotides are TGCGCCAGCAGCCCCGCCCCTGACAGGGGCATTCAGTACTTC.

V is TRBV20-1 and J is TRBJ1-2, with unresolved D. Germline values: CDR1 DFQATT, CDR2 SNEGSKA (reference sequence). The germline V and J ends were trimmed by 0 bases and 4 bases, with 9 bases remaining between them. The CDR3 covers 13 residues. CDR3 sequence reads: CSAREPYGYGYTF. The CDR3 nucleotides read TGCAGTGCTAGAGAGCCGTATGGCTATGGCTACACCTTC.

The chain couples TRBV5-6 to TRBJ1-2, with 7 bases aligning to TRBD1. The germline V gene encodes CDR1 SGHDT and CDR2 YYEEEE. With V trimmed by 2 bases and J by 4 bases, 8 bases remained unmatched. The length of the CDR3 is 15 residues. The CDR3 is CASSLEWDSSYGYTF. CDR3 coding DNA: TGTGCCAGCAGCTTAGAGTGGGACAGTTCCTATGGCTACACCTTC.

The table lists this clonotype with a few counts. The rearrangement links TRBV3-1 to TRBJ2-1; TRBD1 agrees at 10 bases. The junction had 8 bases not matched to a gene; V was cut back by 4 bases and J by 11 bases. Germline loops: CDR1 LGHDT, CDR2 YNNKEL (reference sequence). The CDR3 extends over 14 amino acids. This CDR3 reads CASSPRDRGLKQFF. Written as DNA, the CDR3 is TGTGCCAGCAGCCCTCGGGACAGGGGATTGAAGCAGTTCTTC.

Comment on this clonotype: One end of the junction fails to match germline, which may point to a read error. The J gene is TRBJ2-3, the V gene TRBV7-6, with 10 positions matching TRBD2. Germline CDR1 reads SGHVS; CDR2 reads FNYEAQ. The CDR3 has 16 residues. The CDR3 loop is CASSSKAGGRGDTRYF. The CDR3 bases are TGTGCCAGCAGCTCGAAAGCGGGGGGGCGAGGTGATACGCGGTATTTT.

This clonotype has just a few counts. This sequence joins TRBV4-2 and TRBJ2-3, with D unclear. The V end lost 0 bases, the J end lost 4 bases, and 17 bases lay between the germline ends. The germline CDR1 and CDR2 sequences are LGHNA and YNFKEQ. This CDR3 comprises 17 residues. This CDR3 is CASSQESSVSAADTQYF. For the CDR3, the DNA is TGTGCCAGCAGCCAAGAATCTTCTGTCTCCGCCGCAGATACGCAGTATTTT.

The chain recombines TRBV7-8 with TRBJ1-5, with unresolved D. Germline CDR1 SGHVS, CDR2 FQNEAQ. The length of the CDR3 is 17 residues. V was shortened by 5 bases and J by 3 bases, with 20 bases between the two germline ends. The CDR3 DNA reads as TGTGCCAGCAGCCGGGGTATGGACGGCCCTAACAATCAGCCCCAGCATTTT. It encodes CASSRGMDGPNNQPQHF.

The rearrangement joins TRBV29-1 to TRBJ2-7; D tentatively fits TRBD1 or TRBD2 (5 bases each). The CDR3 extends over 15 amino acids. Trimming removed 0 bases from V and 7 bases from J, with 19 bases in between. From germline, CDR1 is SQVTM and CDR2 ANQGSEA. The CDR3 sequence is CSVEDTGLGVNEQYF. As DNA, the CDR3 is TGCAGCGTTGAAGACACAGGACTGGGGGTGAATGAGCAGTACTTC.

The table lists this clonotype with a count of one. The chain employs TRBV28 and TRBJ2-7, with D possibly being TRBD1 or TRBD2 (5 bases each). The V gene's germline CDR1 is MDHEN and CDR2 SYDVKM. The CDR3 contains 16 residues. V lost 10 bases and J 6 bases, leaving 28 bases between the germline ends. DNA of the CDR3: TGTGCCACCAAATTTACCGGGACGGCCCGTGGAGGCGAGCAGTACTTC. Translated, it gives CATKFTGTARGGEQYF.

This clonotype was recorded a few times. The J gene is TRBJ2-5, the V gene TRBV2; possible D gene TRBD2, 5 bases. CDR1 and CDR2 (germline): SNHLY, FYNNEI. The CDR3 extends over 13 amino acids. V gave up 3 bases and J gave up 2 bases, with 7 bases separating them. CDR3 residues: CASSDGVQETQYF. The CDR3 DNA sequence: TGTGCCAGCAGTGACGGGGTACAAGAGACCCAGTACTTC.

The chain recombines TRBV5-1 with TRBJ2-7; D possibly corresponds to TRBD1 (5 bases). CDR3 length: 14 residues. The germline V gene has CDR1 SGHRS and CDR2 YFSETQ. V was pared by 0 bases and J by 5 bases, with 12 bases between. The CDR3: CASSLGSGSDEQYF. The CDR3 DNA reads as TGCGCCAGCAGCTTGGGGTCAGGGTCTGACGAGCAGTACTTC.